This TCR beta chain was profiled in a study of blood T cell repertoires in COVID-19. Germline CDR1 reads SGHRS; CDR2 reads YFSETQ. The CDR3 is 15 amino acids. Trimming took off 0 bases at V and 3 bases at J, with 12 bases between the two ends. Cohorts were assigned according to the clinical history that participants reported. Clones were sequenced by immunoSEQ multiplex PCR, and TCRdb holds only the in-frame ones, with some missing. The sample carries around 160,000 clones, around four fifths recorded once. The TCR was taken from a woman aged 55-70 years who had recovered from COVID-19. The gene calls are TRBV5-1 and TRBJ1-1; D possibly corresponds to TRBD1 (6 bases). The sample comprised PBMCs or T cells enriched from blood (not recorded which). This CDR3 reads CASSLVQGVDTEAFF. CDR3 nucleotide sequence: TGCGCCAGCAGCTTGGTACAGGGAGTGGACACTGAAGCTTTCTTT. The whole variable domain, filled in from reference TRBV5-1 and TRBJ1-1, reads KAGVTQTPRYLIKTRGQQVTLSCSPISGHRSVSWYQQTPGQGLQFLFEYFSETQRNKGNFPGRFSGRQFSNSRSEMNVSTLELGDSALYLCASSLVQGVDTEAFFGQGTRLTVV.